This entry lists 4 T cell receptor beta chains sequenced from one sample in a study of CD8 T cells in Susac syndrome (dated by TCRdb to about 2019). The receptor library was made with the immunoSEQ multiplex PCR assay. RNA was extracted using the RNeasy kit, and about 0.45 to 1 ug of the RNA was reverse transcribed with random hexamers. TCRdb handled the public reads itself, with Q25 trimming in fastp and clone calling in MiXCR, and kept productive beta chains. Rows with a matching CDR3 protein are joined into one entry that keeps the most common DNA and genes. This sample lists about 210,000 distinct CDR3 sequences; approximately 94% were detected once. About 0.15% of the sample comes from the top ten. The material sequenced was CD4+ T cells from PBMCs. These receptors all stem from a human donor with Susac syndrome.

In DNA form, the CDR3 reads TGTGCCAGCAGTTTCCCCCCGACAGGCTACAATGAGCAGTTCTTC. Translating gives CASSFPPTGYNEQFF. The genes are TRBV6-2 or TRBV6-3 and TRBJ2-1; D may be TRBD1 (6 bases). The CDR3 runs 15 residues. The germline V gene encodes CDR1 MNHEY and CDR2 SVGEGT. Deletions cut 4 bases from V and 3 bases from J, with 13 bases between.

CDR3 in amino acids: CASSSLAGASDTQYF. CDR3 in DNA: TGTGCCAGCAGCTCCCTTGCGGGTGCTTCAGATACGCAGTATTTT. The rearrangement joins TRBV5-4 to TRBJ2-3, with D possibly TRBD2 on 5 matching bases. The V and J ends lost 3 bases and 4 bases respectively, with 15 bases between them. This CDR3 contains 15 residues. Germline-derived CDR1 and CDR2 are SGHNT and YYREEE (reference sequence).

CDR3 in amino acids: CSAPSGGGHDTEAFF. CDR3 sequence (DNA): TGCAGTGCTCCCTCAGGGGGGGGCCACGACACTGAAGCTTTCTTT. The chain carries TRBV20-1 and TRBJ1-1, with 7 bases aligning to TRBD1. Unmatched junction bases numbered 12, after V lost 5 bases and J lost 3 bases. The CDR3 consists of 15 residues. Germline V gives CDR1 DFQATT, CDR2 SNEGSKA (reference sequence).

The table lists this clonotype with a few counts. The V gene is TRBV7-8, the J gene TRBJ1-2; TRBD1 agrees at 8 bases. The V gene end was trimmed by 3 bases and the J gene end by 3 bases; junction bases not matched to a gene: 3. This CDR3 spans 14 amino acids. Germline loops: CDR1 SGHVS, CDR2 FQNEAQ. CDR3 region: CASSLTGVDYGYTF. For the CDR3, the DNA is TGTGCCAGCAGCTTGACAGGGGTGGACTATGGCTACACCTTC.